The present TCR beta chain was sequenced within a study of blood T cell repertoires in COVID-19. Overall study context: Sites in the United States, Italy and Spain provided acute and convalescent COVID-19 samples. Nucleic acid was either cDNA or gDNA, and it came from T cells, B-cell-depleted T cells, or PBMCs.

Patients in Seattle were enrolled during active infection, then followed longitudinally. V lost 2 bases, J lost 1 base, and 2 bases stayed unmatched. Germline V gene lookup returns CDR1 ENHRY and CDR2 SYGVKD. The CDR3 contains 14 residues. Original processing methods: Researchers report that nucleated cell counts were estimated from reference gene primer amplification. Assay used: immunoSEQ multiplex PCR; TCRdb lists only in-frame clones, some missing. From that table come the V and J calls and clone size; the DNA was used to work out D and trimming. This sample has tens of thousands of clones, with under 85% found just once.

The gene calls are TRBV10-3 and TRBJ2-7, with TRBD1 matching 7 bases. The sequencing sample was made of peripheral blood. The receptor's source is a man in his 60s with COVID-19, enrolled during active disease. CDR3 residues: CAISERGQSYEQYF. For the CDR3, the DNA is TGTGCCATCAGTGAGCGGGGACAGTCCTACGAGCAGTACTTC.